The 30 T cell receptor beta chains reported below all come from one sample, sequenced in a study of T cells in localized non-small cell lung cancer. TCRdb keeps only in-frame clones here, not all; method: immunoSEQ multiplex PCR. Seen here are about 2,800 clones, roughly 32% observed once, and the top ten hold approximately 21%. The sequencing here drew on lung tumor tissue, taken before any cancer treatment. The receptors were sampled from an older female donor with stage II squamous cell lung carcinoma.

The chain joins TRBV15 to TRBJ1-1, with D hard to call. The CDR3 length is 15 residues. Germline CDR1 is LNHNV and CDR2 is YYDKDF (reference sequence). Trimming took 5 bases from V and 4 from J, leaving 17 bases between them. The CDR3 DNA reads as TGTGCCACCAGCTCCCAAGCCGGGATTGGCACTGAAGCTTTCTTT. It specifies CATSSQAGIGTEAFF.

The chain links TRBV9 to TRBJ1-2; no clear D gene. CDR3 length: 13 residues. V gave up 4 bases and J gave up 1 base, with 8 bases separating them. The germline V gene has CDR1 SGDLS and CDR2 YYNGEE. DNA of the CDR3: TGTGCCAGCAGCTCAGACAATAACTATGGCTACACCTTC. It encodes CASSSDNNYGYTF. The complete variable domain, with remaining parts taken from reference TRBV9 and TRBJ1-2, reads DSGVTQTPKHLITATGQRVTLRCSPRSGDLSVYWYQQSLDQGLQFLIQYYNGEERAKGNILERFSAQQFPDLHSELNLSSLELGDSALYFCASSSDNNYGYTFGSGTRLTVV.

CDR3 DNA: TGCGCCAGCAGCTTTCCGACAGGGGGGAACACTGAAGCTTTCTTT. This translates into CASSFPTGGNTEAFF. The J gene is TRBJ1-1, the V gene TRBV5-1, with 9 bases lining up with TRBD1. Germline CDR1 is SGHRS and CDR2 is YFSETQ. The CDR3 is 15 amino acids. After removal of 2 bases from V and 1 base from J, the junction contained 3 bases not matched to a gene.

The rearrangement links TRBV19 to TRBJ1-6; D gene unclear. The ends were cut back, 3 bases at V and 7 bases at J, with 16 bases in the middle. This CDR3 comprises 16 residues. CDR1 is LNHDA, CDR2 SQIVND, per germline (reference sequence). The CDR3 DNA sequence: TGTGCCAGTAGTATGAGGCACCTCGGGAGAAATTCACCCCTCCACTTT. Its translation is CASSMRHLGRNSPLHF.

This clone is labeled as medium-sized. The rearrangement uses TRBV11-3 and TRBJ1-4; 10 bases map to TRBD1. After removal of 5 bases from V and 4 bases from J, the junction contained 4 bases not matched to a gene. The germline gives CDR1 SGHNT, CDR2 YENEEA. The CDR3 is 15 residues long. This chain's CDR3 is CASSAGTGDNEKLFF. In DNA form, the CDR3 reads TGTGCCAGCAGCGCTGGGACAGGGGATAATGAAAAACTGTTTTTT. Supplemented by reference TRBV11-3 and TRBJ1-4, the full variable domain reads EAGVVQSPRYKIIEKKQPVAFWCNPISGHNTLYWYLQNLGQGPELLIRYENEEAVDDSQLPKDRFSAERLKGVDSTLKIQPAELGDSAVYLCASSAGTGDNEKLFFGSGTQLSVL.

The CDR3 DNA sequence: TGTGCCAGCAGCCCCCAAACCCCGGGACAGGGGAGTTATCAGCCCCAGCATTTT. Amino acids: CASSPQTPGQGSYQPQHF. This chain uses TRBV11-3 with TRBJ1-5; TRBD1 matches 10 bases. V lost 5 bases and J lost 5; bases outside the gene matches: 15. CDR3 length equals 18 residues. In germline, CDR1 is SGHNT, CDR2 YENEEA.

This clone came up a few times. The chain employs TRBV14 and TRBJ1-4, with unresolved D. The CDR3 spans 15 residues. CDR1 is SGHDN and CDR2 is FVKESK in the germline V gene. Deletions cut 1 base from V and 15 bases from J, with 21 bases between. The DNA of the CDR3 is TGTGCCAGCAGCCAAGCGGGAACGGGTCGTGCGGCGGTGTTTTTT. Its translation: CASSQAGTGRAAVFF.

This chain uses TRBV28 with TRBJ2-7, with 7 bases that match TRBD2. This CDR3 spans 14 amino acids. With 6 bases clipped from V and 1 base from J, the junction kept 6 bases outside the gene matches. The germline V gene has CDR1 MDHEN and CDR2 SYDVKM. The chain's CDR3 is CASRIGEGSYEQYF. CDR3 nucleotide sequence: TGTGCCAGCAGAATTGGGGAGGGTTCCTACGAGCAGTACTTC.

The rearrangement joins TRBV9 to TRBJ1-1, with D hard to call. Trimming took 3 bases from V and 1 from J, leaving 10 bases between them. Germline assignment: CDR1 SGDLS and CDR2 YYNGEE. The CDR3 consists of 14 residues. The CDR3 loop is CASSEWTGNTEAFF. Written as DNA, the CDR3 is TGTGCCAGCAGCGAGTGGACGGGGAACACTGAAGCTTTCTTT.

This clone was seen once. The chain is built from TRBV28 and TRBJ2-7, with D perhaps matching TRBD1 (5 bases). V was pared by 5 bases and J by 4 bases, with 18 bases between. The germline V gene has CDR1 MDHEN and CDR2 SYDVKM. The CDR3 extends over 15 amino acids. CDR3 in amino acids: CASSPLGQAGYEQYF. CDR3 bases: TGTGCCAGCAGTCCCCTGGGGCAGGCCGGTTACGAGCAGTACTTC.

The genes are TRBV10-2 and TRBJ1-3; no reliable D call. Germline CDR1 is WSHSY and CDR2 is SAAADI. This CDR3 has 17 amino acids. V lost 10 bases to trimming and J lost 0 bases, with 22 bases between them. This CDR3 is CATSVQGSAGSGNTIYF. CDR3 coding DNA: TGCGCCACCAGCGTCCAAGGGTCTGCGGGCTCTGGAAACACCATATATTTT.

The table lists this clone with a few counts. The V gene is TRBV30, the J gene TRBJ2-5; TRBD1 might be the D (5 bases). CDR3 length: 13 residues. V was shortened by 2 bases and J by 1 base, with 8 bases between the two germline ends. The germline CDR1 and CDR2 sequences are GTSNPN and SVGIG (reference sequence). The CDR3: CAWSPTGQETQYF. The CDR3 DNA reads as TGTGCCTGGAGTCCCACAGGCCAAGAGACCCAGTACTTC. Variable domain in full (rest from reference TRBV30 and TRBJ2-5): SQTIHQWPATLVQPVGSPLSLECTVEGTSNPNLYWYRQAAGRGLQLLFYSVGIGQISSEVPQNLSASRPQDRQFILSSKKLLLSDSGFYLCAWSPTGQETQYFGPGTRLLVL.

This clone was observed a few times. The chain employs TRBV28 and TRBJ1-2; D gene ambiguous. The CDR3 is 13 residues long. CDR1 and CDR2 (germline): MDHEN, SYDVKM. Trimming left V 2 bases short and J 8 bases short, with 12 bases between. The CDR3, as DNA: TGTGCCAGCAGTTTAAGGGCCCAGGAAGGCTACACCTTC. It specifies CASSLRAQEGYTF.

The J gene is TRBJ1-5, the V gene TRBV18, with D perhaps TRBD1 (6 bases). With 5 bases removed from V and 0 bases from J, the gap between germline ends came to 14 bases. From germline, CDR1 is KGHSH and CDR2 LQKENI. There are 16 residues in the CDR3. Written as DNA, the CDR3 is TGTGCCAGCTCAGATGAAAGGGGGTATAGCAATCAGCCCCAGCATTTT. It is translated as CASSDERGYSNQPQHF.

The gene calls are TRBV27 and TRBJ1-4, with a tentative D call TRBD1 (5 bases). The CDR3 contains 14 residues. V shed 6 bases and J shed 5 bases, with 13 bases lying between them. CDR1 and CDR2 (germline): MNHEY, SMNVEV (reference sequence). CDR3 bases: TGTGCCAGCAGAGGGGCAGGGAGGAATGAAAAACTGTTTTTT. Its protein is CASRGAGRNEKLFF.

This clone was detected only a few times. The genes are TRBV30 and TRBJ1-2, with D uncertain. V was shortened by 0 bases and J by 2 bases, with 7 bases between the two germline ends. This CDR3 is built from 13 residues. CDR1 and CDR2 (germline): GTSNPN, SVGIG (reference sequence). The CDR3 DNA is TGTGCCTGGAGTGTCGACGAAAACTATGGCTACACCTTC. Protein: CAWSVDENYGYTF.

This clone was seen a few times. The CDR3 nucleotides are TGTGCCAGCACCATAACCCCTTATTCTCCCCATCAGCCCCAGCATTTT. The encoded protein is CASTITPYSPHQPQHF. The chain carries TRBV28 and TRBJ1-5; unclear D gene. Germline loops: CDR1 MDHEN, CDR2 SYDVKM. This CDR3 region has 16 residues. Between the trimmed V and J ends, which lost 7 bases and 5 bases, there was a span of 21 bases.

The chain combines TRBV19 with TRBJ2-2, with 7 positions matching TRBD1. The CDR3 has 13 residues. From germline, CDR1 is LNHDA and CDR2 SQIVND (reference sequence). V trimming: 7 bases; J trimming: 6 bases; junction bases outside the gene matches: 5. The CDR3 region is CASKDGTAGELFF. The CDR3 nucleotides are TGTGCCAGTAAGGATGGGACAGCCGGGGAGCTGTTTTTT.

This chain joins TRBV11-3 and TRBJ1-1; a possible D gene is TRBD1 (6 bases). The CDR3 contains 15 residues. The germline V gene encodes CDR1 SGHNT and CDR2 YENEEA. Trimming removed 0 bases at V and 6 bases at J, with 14 bases between. The CDR3 DNA reads TGTGCCAGCAGCTTAGAAGGGGGAGGGGTGTCTGAAGCTTTCTTT. This codes for CASSLEGGGVSEAFF.

CDR3 in DNA: TGTGCCAGCAGCCTGCAGTCGGGCGGTCCCTCTGGAAACACCATATATTTT. This encodes CASSLQSGGPSGNTIYF. This sequence joins TRBV6-8 and TRBJ1-3; no clear D. Trimming pared 6 bases from V and 0 bases from J, leaving 18 bases between. In germline, CDR1 is MNHGY, CDR2 SAAAGT. This CDR3 spans 17 amino acids.

This clone was seen only a few times. The chain couples TRBV9 to TRBJ2-7; tentative D call: TRBD2 (5 bases). Trimming took 5 bases from V and 9 from J, leaving 27 bases between them. Looked up from germline, CDR1 is SGDLS and CDR2 is YYNGEE. The CDR3 sequence is 16 residues long. The CDR3 sequence is CASSEFDRTGRRGQYF. The CDR3, as DNA: TGTGCCAGCAGTGAATTTGACCGGACGGGAAGGCGAGGGCAGTACTTC.

This clone was seen more than once but under ten times. J is TRBJ1-1 and V is TRBV19; 7 bases fit TRBD1. The germline V gene has CDR1 LNHDA and CDR2 SQIVND (reference sequence). Trimming at V came to 5 bases and at J to 1 base, leaving 4 bases not matched to a gene. This CDR3 region has 14 residues. The CDR3 reads CASSGDSRNTEAFF. The CDR3 DNA reads as TGTGCCAGTAGTGGGGACAGTAGGAACACTGAAGCTTTCTTT.

The chain is built from TRBV18 and TRBJ2-7; perhaps TRBD1 as D (5 bases). V was cut by 5 bases and J by 5 bases, with 13 bases left in between. In germline, CDR1 is KGHSH, CDR2 LQKENI. The CDR3 length is 13 residues. CDR3 in amino acids: CASSAFRDDEQYF. DNA of the CDR3: TGTGCCAGCTCAGCCTTCAGGGATGACGAGCAGTACTTC.

The chain is built from TRBV19 and TRBJ1-2; 8 positions agree with TRBD1. Looked up from germline, CDR1 is LNHDA and CDR2 is SQIVND (reference sequence). The CDR3 sequence is 15 residues long. The V and J ends lost 5 bases and 3 bases, in that order; junction bases with no gene match: 8. CDR3 nucleotide sequence: TGTGCCAGTAGTTTAAAGACAGGGGCGGACTATGGCTACACCTTC. Encoded protein: CASSLKTGADYGYTF.

The chain has TRBV12-5 and TRBJ1-1, with 7 bases matching TRBD1. The CDR3 length is 13 residues. CDR1 and CDR2 (germline): LGHNT, FRNRAP. The DNA of the CDR3 is TGTGCCAGCGAGGGACAGATGAACACTGAAGCTTTCTTT. This gives the protein CASEGQMNTEAFF. The full variable domain, its missing parts supplied by reference TRBV12-5 and TRBJ1-1, is DARVTQTPRHKVTEMGQEVTMRCQPILGHNTVFWYRQTMMQGLELLAYFRNRAPLDDSGMPKDRFSAEMPDATLATLKIQPSEPRDSAVYFCASEGQMNTEAFFGQGTRLTVV.

J is TRBJ1-5 and V is TRBV30; possibly TRBD1 for D (6 bases). Germline V gene sequence: CDR1 GTSNPN, CDR2 SVGIG (reference sequence). V lost 4 bases to trimming and J lost 5 bases, with 12 bases between them. This CDR3 comprises 13 residues. CDR3 amino acids: CAWNKGGDQPQHF. CDR3 coding DNA: TGTGCCTGGAATAAAGGGGGGGATCAGCCCCAGCATTTT.

The CDR3 nucleotides are TGTGCCAGCTCACCTACCTCAGGGGATGAGCAGTTCTTC. Protein sequence: CASSPTSGDEQFF. This rearrangement joins TRBV18 to TRBJ2-1; D is perhaps TRBD1 (6 bases). V was shortened by 3 bases and J by 8 bases, with 11 bases between the two germline ends. Per germline, CDR1 KGHSH and CDR2 LQKENI. The CDR3 is 13 amino acids. The variable domain in full, completed from reference TRBV18 and TRBJ2-1, reads NAGVMQNPRHLVRRRGQEARLRCSPMKGHSHVYWYRQLPEEGLKFMVYLQKENIIDESGMPKERFSAEFPKEGPSILRIQQVVRGDSAAYFCASSPTSGDEQFFGPGTRLTVL.

This rearrangement joins TRBV6-7 to TRBJ2-3; D might be TRBD1 or TRBD2, each matching 5 bases. TRBV6-7 is assigned to the ORF class and has an uncertain function. This CDR3 has 11 amino acids. With 7 bases removed from V and 5 bases from J, the gap between germline ends came to 7 bases. CDR3 sequence (DNA): TGTGCCAGCATGAGGGGAGATACGCAGTATTTT. Translated: CASMRGDTQYF.

As DNA, the CDR3 is TGTGCCAGTAGTACAACAGGGGCTAGCGGGACTGAAGCTTTCTTT. Its translation: CASSTTGASGTEAFF. The chain recombines TRBV19 with TRBJ1-1; TRBD1 matches at 7 bases. CDR3 length equals 15 residues. The germline V gene has CDR1 LNHDA and CDR2 SQIVND (reference sequence). V trimming: 4 bases; J trimming: 5 bases; junction bases outside the gene matches: 10.

V gene TRBV29-1 combines with J gene TRBJ1-1; 7 nucleotides line up with TRBD1. Looked up from germline, CDR1 is SQVTM and CDR2 is ANQGSEA. CDR3 length: 12 residues. V was clipped by 4 bases and J by 5 bases; unmatched bases: 4. The CDR3 bases are TGCAGCGTTGTAGGGGGCACTACTGAAGCTTTCTTT. This codes for CSVVGGTTEAFF.